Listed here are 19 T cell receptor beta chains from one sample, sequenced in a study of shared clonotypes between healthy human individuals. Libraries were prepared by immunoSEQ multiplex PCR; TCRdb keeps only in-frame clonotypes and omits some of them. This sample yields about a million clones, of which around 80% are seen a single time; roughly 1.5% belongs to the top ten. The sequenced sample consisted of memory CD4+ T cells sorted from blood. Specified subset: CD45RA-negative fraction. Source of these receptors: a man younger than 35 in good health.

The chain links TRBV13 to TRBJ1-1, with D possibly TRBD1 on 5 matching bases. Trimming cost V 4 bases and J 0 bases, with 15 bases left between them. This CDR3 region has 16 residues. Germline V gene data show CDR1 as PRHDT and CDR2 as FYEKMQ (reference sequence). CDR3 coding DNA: TGTGCCAGCAGCTCCTGGGCGGCAGGGATGAACACTGAAGCTTTCTTT. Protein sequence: CASSSWAAGMNTEAFF.

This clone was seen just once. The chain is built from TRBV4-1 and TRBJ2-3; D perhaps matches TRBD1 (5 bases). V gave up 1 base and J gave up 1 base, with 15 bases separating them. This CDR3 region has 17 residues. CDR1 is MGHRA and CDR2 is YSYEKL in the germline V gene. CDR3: CASSQAPAGSGTDTQYF. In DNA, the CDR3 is TGCGCCAGCAGCCAAGCCCCGGCAGGGTCGGGCACAGATACGCAGTATTTT.

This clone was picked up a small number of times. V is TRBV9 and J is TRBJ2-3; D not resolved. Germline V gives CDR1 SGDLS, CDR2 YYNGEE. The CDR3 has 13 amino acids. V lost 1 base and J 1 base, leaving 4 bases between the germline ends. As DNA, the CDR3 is TGTGCCAGCAGCGTAAGGCGCACAGATACGCAGTATTTT. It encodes CASSVRRTDTQYF.

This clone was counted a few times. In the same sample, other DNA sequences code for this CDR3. The CDR3 reads CAWSVKGADNQPQHF. CDR3 DNA sequence: TGTGCCTGGAGTGTCAAGGGGGCTGACAATCAGCCCCAGCATTTT. The rearrangement joins TRBV30 to TRBJ1-5, with 7 bases aligning to TRBD1. CDR1 GTSNPN and CDR2 SVGIG come from the germline V gene (reference sequence). The CDR3 sequence is 15 residues long. Trimming at V came to 0 bases and at J to 3 bases, leaving 5 bases not matched to a gene.

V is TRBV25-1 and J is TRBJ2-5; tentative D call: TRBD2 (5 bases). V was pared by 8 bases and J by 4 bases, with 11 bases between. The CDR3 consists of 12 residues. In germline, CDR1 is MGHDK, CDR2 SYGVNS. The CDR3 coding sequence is TGTGCCAGCGGGAGACGAGGAGAGACCCAGTACTTC. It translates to CASGRRGETQYF.

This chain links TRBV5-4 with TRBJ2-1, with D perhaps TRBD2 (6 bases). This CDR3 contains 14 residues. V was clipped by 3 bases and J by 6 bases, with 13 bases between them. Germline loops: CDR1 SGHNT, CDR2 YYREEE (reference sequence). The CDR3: CASSSRDSINEQFF. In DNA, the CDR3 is TGTGCCAGCAGCTCCCGGGACTCAATCAATGAGCAGTTCTTC.

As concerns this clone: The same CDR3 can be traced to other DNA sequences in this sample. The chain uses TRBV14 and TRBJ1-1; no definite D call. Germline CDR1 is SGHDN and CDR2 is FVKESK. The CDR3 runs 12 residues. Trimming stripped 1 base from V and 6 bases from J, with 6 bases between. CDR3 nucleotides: TGTGCCAGCAGCCAAGCGGGCGCTGAAGCTTTCTTT. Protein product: CASSQAGAEAFF.

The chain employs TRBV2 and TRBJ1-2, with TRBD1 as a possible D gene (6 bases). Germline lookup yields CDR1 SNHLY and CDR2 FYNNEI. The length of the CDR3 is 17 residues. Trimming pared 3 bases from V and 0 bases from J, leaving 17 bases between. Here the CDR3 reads CASSDSLDRNTNYGYTF. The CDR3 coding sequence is TGTGCCAGCAGTGATAGTTTGGACAGAAATACTAACTATGGCTACACCTTC.

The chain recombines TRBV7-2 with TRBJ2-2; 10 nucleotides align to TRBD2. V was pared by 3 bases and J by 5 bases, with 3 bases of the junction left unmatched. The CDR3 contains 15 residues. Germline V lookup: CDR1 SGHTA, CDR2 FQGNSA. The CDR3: CASSLVAGGTGELFF. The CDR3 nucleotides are TGTGCCAGCAGCTTGGTAGCGGGAGGTACCGGGGAGCTGTTTTTT.

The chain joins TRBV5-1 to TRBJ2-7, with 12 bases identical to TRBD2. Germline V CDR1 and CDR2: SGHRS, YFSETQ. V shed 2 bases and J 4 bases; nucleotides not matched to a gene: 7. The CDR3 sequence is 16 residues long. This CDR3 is CASSLTSGGTYYEQYF. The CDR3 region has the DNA TGCGCCAGCAGCTTAACTAGCGGGGGGACCTATTACGAGCAGTACTTC. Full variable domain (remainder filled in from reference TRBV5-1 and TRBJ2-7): KAGVTQTPRYLIKTRGQQVTLSCSPISGHRSVSWYQQTPGQGLQFLFEYFSETQRNKGNFPGRFSGRQFSNSRSEMNVSTLELGDSALYLCASSLTSGGTYYEQYFGPGTRLTVT.

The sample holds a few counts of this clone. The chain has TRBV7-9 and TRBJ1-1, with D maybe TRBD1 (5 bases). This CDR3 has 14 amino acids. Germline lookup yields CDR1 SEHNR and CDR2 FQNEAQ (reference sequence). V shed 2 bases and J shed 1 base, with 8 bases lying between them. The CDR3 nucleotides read TGTGCCAGCAGCTTACAGGGTACGAACACTGAAGCTTTCTTT. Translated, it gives CASSLQGTNTEAFF.

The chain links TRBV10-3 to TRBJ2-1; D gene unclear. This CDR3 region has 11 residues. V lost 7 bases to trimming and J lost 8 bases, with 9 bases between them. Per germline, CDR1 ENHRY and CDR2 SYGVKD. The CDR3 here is CAIKVDDEQFF. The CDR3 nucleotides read TGTGCCATCAAAGTCGACGATGAGCAGTTCTTC.

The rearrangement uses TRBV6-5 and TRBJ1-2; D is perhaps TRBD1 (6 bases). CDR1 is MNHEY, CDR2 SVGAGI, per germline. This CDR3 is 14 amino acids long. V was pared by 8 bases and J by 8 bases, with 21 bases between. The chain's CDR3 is CASLKPGRGGGYTF. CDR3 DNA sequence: TGTGCCAGCCTAAAGCCCGGCAGGGGAGGCGGCTACACCTTC.

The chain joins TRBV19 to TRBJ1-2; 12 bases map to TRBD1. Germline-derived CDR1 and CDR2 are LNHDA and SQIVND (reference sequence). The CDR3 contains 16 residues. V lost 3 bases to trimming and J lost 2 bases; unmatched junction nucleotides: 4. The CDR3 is CASSIPGTGGNYGYTF. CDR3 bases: TGTGCCAGTAGTATCCCCGGGACAGGGGGCAACTATGGCTACACCTTC.

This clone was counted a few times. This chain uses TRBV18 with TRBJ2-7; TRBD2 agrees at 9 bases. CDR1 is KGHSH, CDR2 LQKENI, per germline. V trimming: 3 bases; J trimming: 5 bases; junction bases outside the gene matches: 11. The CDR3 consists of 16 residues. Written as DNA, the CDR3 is TGTGCCAGCTCACCGATATTTCCTAGCGGGGTTCACGAGCAGTACTTC. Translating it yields CASSPIFPSGVHEQYF.

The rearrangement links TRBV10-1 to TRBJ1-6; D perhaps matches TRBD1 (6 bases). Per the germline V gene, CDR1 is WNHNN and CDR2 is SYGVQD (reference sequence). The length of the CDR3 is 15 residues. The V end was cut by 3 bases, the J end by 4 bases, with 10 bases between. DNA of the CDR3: TGCGCCAGCAGTGAAGGGACATCTTATAATTCACCCCTCCACTTT. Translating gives CASSEGTSYNSPLHF.

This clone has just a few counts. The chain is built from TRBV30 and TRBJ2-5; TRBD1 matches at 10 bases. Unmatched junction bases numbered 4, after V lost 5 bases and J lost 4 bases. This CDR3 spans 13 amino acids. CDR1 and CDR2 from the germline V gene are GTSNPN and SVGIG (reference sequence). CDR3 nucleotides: TGTGCCTGGGGGGGACAGGGGACAGAGACCCAGTACTTC. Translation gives CAWGGQGTETQYF.

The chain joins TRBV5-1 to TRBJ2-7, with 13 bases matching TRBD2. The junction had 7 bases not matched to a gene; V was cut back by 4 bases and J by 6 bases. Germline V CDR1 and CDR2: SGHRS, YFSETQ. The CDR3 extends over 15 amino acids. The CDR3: CASSAELAGGREQYF. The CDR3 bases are TGCGCCAGCAGCGCTGAACTAGCGGGGGGGCGCGAGCAGTACTTC.

CDR3 sequence (DNA): TGCGCCAGCAGCTTGAAACTAGCGGGAGGGAACACAGATACGCAGTATTTT. It translates to CASSLKLAGGNTDTQYF. The chain employs TRBV5-1 and TRBJ2-3; 13 bases are shared with TRBD2. CDR1 SGHRS and CDR2 YFSETQ come from the germline V gene. V shed 1 base and J 2 bases; nucleotides not matched to a gene: 4. This CDR3 is 17 amino acids long.